This T cell receptor beta chain emerged from a study of CD8+ T cells in alopecia areata. Germline V gene sequence: CDR1 SGHTA, CDR2 FQGNSA. The CDR3 has 16 residues. Unmatched junction bases numbered 7, after V lost 5 bases and J lost 6 bases. TCR sequencing used cDNA made by reverse transcription of extracted RNA. Using immunoSEQ multiplex PCR, the repertoire was profiled, and TCRdb retains in-frame clones only, with some absent. The sample yields fewer than 110,000 clones, roughly 84% seen once. Treatment here: oral pan-JAK inhibitor, 5-10 mg twice daily. The TCR comes from a human donor with alopecia areata. V gene TRBV7-2 combines with J gene TRBJ2-1; 13 nucleotides match TRBD2. Sequencing used CD8+ T cells sorted from blood, obtained at week 24, from a patient treated with tofacitinib. The CDR3: CASSPLAGGPINEQFF. The CDR3 bases are TGTGCCAGCAGCCCACTAGCGGGGGGGCCGATCAATGAGCAGTTCTTC.